The rows below give T cell receptor beta chains drawn from one sample of a study of T cell changes during pregnancy in multiple sclerosis. TCRdb's copy holds only in-frame clones and misses some; the assay was immunoSEQ multiplex PCR. Found here are roughly 51,000 clones, 94% of them singletons; the top ten hold roughly 5%. Sequences were derived from CD8+ T cells from peripheral blood mononuclear cells, sampled before pregnancy. These receptors all stem from a female donor with multiple sclerosis, enrolled in a pregnancy study. CDR3s include the opening cysteine and the closing phenylalanine or tryptophan. D genes are given only for firm matches. Clone size appears in some rows only: once, few, many, or a class for an expanded clone.

abundance	v_gene	len	j_gene	d_gene	CDR3nt	CDR3aa
NA	TRBV27	14	TRBJ2-7	TRBD2	TGTGCCAGCAGTTTGACGGGAGGAGCCTACGAGCAGTACTTC	CASSLTGGAYEQYF
NA	TRBV12-5	12	TRBJ1-1	NA	TGTGCTAGTGGTTCAGGAAGACCAGGAGCTTTCTTT	CASGSGRPGAFF
NA	TRBV7-9	15	TRBJ2-1	NA	TGTGCCAGCAGCTTTGTTGTTGGGGGGGCCAAGGAGCAGTTCTTC	CASSFVVGGAKEQFF
NA	TRBV27	14	TRBJ1-5	NA	TGTGCCAGCAGTTTAAGAGGGTCTTATCAGCCCCAGCATTTT	CASSLRGSYQPQHF
NA	TRBV4-1	15	TRBJ2-4	NA	TGCGCCAGCAGACCGACAGTTCTAGCCAAAAACATTCAGTACTTC	CASRPTVLAKNIQYF
NA	TRBV6-1	13	TRBJ2-5	NA	TGTGCCAGCACCGAAGCGGCCCAAGAGACCCAGTACTTC	CASTEAAQETQYF
NA	TRBV6-4	12	TRBJ2-5	NA	TGTGCCAGCAGTGAAGCGGGAGAGACCCAGTACTTC	CASSEAGETQYF
few	TRBV6-1	16	TRBJ1-1	TRBD1	TGTGCCAGCAGTGAAGCGCTTGGGACAGGGAACACTGAAGCTTTCTTT	CASSEALGTGNTEAFF
once	TRBV27	16	TRBJ2-1	TRBD2	TGTGCCAGCAGTTTATCGGGAAGCGGGGGTAACAATGAGCAGTTCTTC	CASSLSGSGGNNEQFF
NA	TRBV27	17	TRBJ2-4	TRBD2	TGTGCCAGCAGTTCTTTCCTAGCGGGTAAAGCCAAAAACATTCAGTACTTC	CASSSFLAGKAKNIQYF
NA	TRBV9	17	TRBJ2-7	TRBD2	TGTGCCAGCAGCGTAGGGACTAGCGGGAGAAAGGCCTACGAGCAGTACTTC	CASSVGTSGRKAYEQYF
NA	TRBV5-4	15	TRBJ2-5	TRBD1	TGTGCCAGCAGCCCCCGACAGGGAGCACAAGAGACCCAGTACTTC	CASSPRQGAQETQYF
NA	TRBV5-6	12	TRBJ2-7	NA	TGTGCCAGCCGTGGAGGCGCCTACGAGCAGTACTTC	CASRGGAYEQYF
few	TRBV7-6	15	TRBJ1-1	TRBD1	TGTGCCAGCAGCTTAGAATTAGGAGGACAGGATGAAGCTTTCTTT	CASSLELGGQDEAFF
NA	TRBV7-7	15	TRBJ1-4	NA	TGTGCCAGCACCCTCAGACAGGCAACTAATGAAAAACTGTTTTTT	CASTLRQATNEKLFF
NA	TRBV7-9	15	TRBJ2-2	NA	TGTGCCAGCAGTCCTACTAGGGCCGCTTTCGGGGAGCTGTTTTTT	CASSPTRAAFGELFF
NA	TRBV6-1	14	TRBJ2-1	NA	TGTGCCAGCAGTCAGAGGGAGAGGTACAATGAGCAGTTCTTC	CASSQRERYNEQFF
NA	TRBV5-6	12	TRBJ2-5	NA	TGTGCCAGCAGTCCGGGCCAAGAGACCCAGTACTTC	CASSPGQETQYF
NA	TRBV29-1	17	TRBJ2-2	TRBD2	TGCAGCGTAGCCGGGACTAGCGGAAGGCAAAACACCGGGGAGCTGTTTTTT	CSVAGTSGRQNTGELFF
few	TRBV27	14	TRBJ1-5	TRBD1	TGTGCCAGCAGTGGGGGACAGGATGATCGGCCCCAGCATTTT	CASSGGQDDRPQHF
NA	TRBV30	13	TRBJ2-2	NA	TGTGCTATGAACCGGGTATGGACCGGGGAGCTGTTTTTT	CAMNRVWTGELFF
NA	TRBV6-1	18	TRBJ2-7	TRBD1	TGTGCCAGCAGTGACGTAATTAGGTTCGGACAGGGACCCTACGAGCAGTACTTC	CASSDVIRFGQGPYEQYF
few	TRBV7-9	11	TRBJ1-1	NA	TGTGCCAGCACCATGAACACTGAAGCTTTCTTT	CASTMNTEAFF
NA	TRBV27	13	TRBJ1-1	NA	TGTGCCAGCAGCCCAGGGGCGCTAACTGAAGCTTTCTTT	CASSPGALTEAFF
NA	TRBV28	14	TRBJ2-7	NA	TGTGCCAGCAAAGCTCCAGGGCTCTCCTACGAGCAGTACTTC	CASKAPGLSYEQYF
NA	TRBV4-1	18	TRBJ2-1	TRBD1	TGCGCCAGCAGCCAAGCGGGACAGCCTGGGTTTTTGCGCAATGAGCAGTTCTTC	CASSQAGQPGFLRNEQFF
NA	TRBV29-1	15	TRBJ1-1	NA	TGCAGCGCCCTGGGACATAAAAGGGAGAGGACTGAAGCTTTCTTT	CSALGHKRERTEAFF
NA	TRBV27	14	TRBJ2-7	NA	TGTGCCAGCAGTTTAATAACAGGAGCCTACGAGCAGTACTTC	CASSLITGAYEQYF
NA	TRBV9	16	TRBJ2-5	NA	TGTGCCAGCAGCGTAGTGAGCGGAGGGAAACAAGAGACCCAGTACTTC	CASSVVSGGKQETQYF
NA	TRBV7-2	16	TRBJ2-7	NA	TGTGCCAGCAGCTTTAACGGCGCAGGGGCTCACTACGAGCAGTACTTC	CASSFNGAGAHYEQYF
NA	TRBV5-8	17	TRBJ2-7	TRBD2	TGTGCCAGTCCCCGACCGGGACTAGCGGGGTACTCCTACGAGCAGTACTTC	CASPRPGLAGYSYEQYF
NA	TRBV9	15	TRBJ2-2	NA	TGTGCCAGCAGCGTAGTAGGCCTAGCTGACGGGGAGCTGTTTTTT	CASSVVGLADGELFF
NA	TRBV27	13	TRBJ2-7	NA	TGTGCCAGCAGGAGATGGAGCTCCTACGAGCAGTACTTC	CASRRWSSYEQYF
NA	TRBV5-6	15	TRBJ2-7	TRBD1	TGTGCCAGCAGCTGGGGGGACAGGTCCCCCTACGAGCAGTACTTC	CASSWGDRSPYEQYF
once	TRBV7-9	16	TRBJ2-3	TRBD1	TGTGCCAGCAGCTCGACAGGGGCCATCCTCACAGATACGCAGTATTTT	CASSSTGAILTDTQYF
NA	TRBV5-1	15	TRBJ2-1	TRBD1	TGCGCCAGCAGAAACAGGGGGCGATTGGACAATGAGCAGTTCTTC	CASRNRGRLDNEQFF
NA	TRBV27	11	TRBJ2-2	NA	TGTGCCAGCAGTCAAACCGGGGAGCTGTTTTTT	CASSQTGELFF
NA	TRBV4-2	15	TRBJ1-2	TRBD1	TGTGCCAGCAGCCAAGGGACAGGGCAGGGAGGCGGCTACACCTTC	CASSQGTGQGGGYTF
once	TRBV19	12	TRBJ1-1	NA	TGTGCCAGTAGATTTAGTAACACTGAAGCTTTCTTT	CASRFSNTEAFF
NA	TRBV7-9	14	TRBJ1-1	NA	TGTGCCAGCAGCTTTCCCCTGTCAGCGGAGGAAGCTTTCTTT	CASSFPLSAEEAFF
NA	TRBV27	14	TRBJ2-3	NA	TGTGCCAGCAGTCTCGACTTGGACACAGATACGCAGTATTTT	CASSLDLDTDTQYF
NA	TRBV19	14	TRBJ1-4	TRBD1	TGTGCCACCACCGGGCAGGGGGAGGCTGAAAAACTGTTTTTT	CATTGQGEAEKLFF
NA	TRBV6-4	15	TRBJ2-3	NA	TGTGCCAGCAGTGACTCGGCGGGATCCACAGATACGCAGTATTTT	CASSDSAGSTDTQYF
NA	TRBV9	15	TRBJ2-3	TRBD2	TGTGCCAGCAGCGACCTAGCGGGGTGCACAGATACGCAGTATTTT	CASSDLAGCTDTQYF
NA	TRBV15	15	TRBJ2-7	TRBD1	TGTGCCACCAGCAGAGGGACAGGGGGTTTCTACGAGCAGTACTTC	CATSRGTGGFYEQYF
NA	TRBV11-2	14	TRBJ2-7	TRBD2	TGTGCCAGCAGCTTAGTGGGACTAATTCCCGAGCAGTACTTC	CASSLVGLIPEQYF
NA	TRBV5-6	14	TRBJ2-3	NA	TGTGCCAGCAGCTTGGATGGGGCCCCAGATACGCAGTATTTT	CASSLDGAPDTQYF
NA	TRBV30	16	TRBJ2-3	NA	TGTGCCTGGAGTAGGAAAGACAGGATTACCACAGATACGCAGTATTTT	CAWSRKDRITTDTQYF
once	TRBV2	11	TRBJ2-1	NA	TGTGCCAGCGTCTGGGGGGATGAGCAGTTCTTC	CASVWGDEQFF
NA	TRBV4-3	18	TRBJ2-7	TRBD1	TGCGCCAGCAGCCAAGTCGGACAGACCGACAGGGGGCCCTACGAGCAGTACTTC	CASSQVGQTDRGPYEQYF
NA	TRBV25-1	13	TRBJ2-7	TRBD1	TGTGCCAGCAGTTTCCCCGGGACAGTCGAGCAGTACTTC	CASSFPGTVEQYF
NA	TRBV9	15	TRBJ1-2	TRBD1	TGTGCCAGCAGCCCCAATTGGGGACAGGGCAATGGCTACACCTTC	CASSPNWGQGNGYTF
NA	TRBV6-1	14	TRBJ1-1	NA	TGTGCCAGCAGTGTGGCAGGGGAGAGCACTGAAGCTTTCTTT	CASSVAGESTEAFF
NA	TRBV4-3	19	TRBJ2-1	TRBD2	TGCGCCAGCAGCCTCTGGGGGGAACTAGCGGATCCTTCCTACAATGAGCAGTTCTTC	CASSLWGELADPSYNEQFF